This T cell receptor beta chain was retrieved from a study of blood T cells in healthy people across ages. A second PCR of roughly 6 to 12 cycles used a sample-barcoded 5' primer and a J-beta primer mix. Each CDR3 protein is one row after TCRdb ran MiXCR on the 5' RACE reads. The data hold around 2 million distinct CDR3 sequences, with roughly 43% observed a single time. Note on this clonotype: One end of the junction varies from germline; a read error may be responsible.

The specimen sequenced was blood. The clonotype was recovered from a human donor in good health.

The CDR3 loop is CASSIRTGGVSEAFF. In nucleotides, the CDR3 is TGCGCCAGTAGTATAAGGACAGGGGGCGTCTCTGAAGCTTTCTTT. This sequence joins TRBV19 and TRBJ1-1, with 11 bases lining up with TRBD1. The CDR3 contains 15 residues. Germline V CDR1 and CDR2: LNHDA, SQIVND (reference sequence).